This entry features one T cell receptor beta chain sequence. The United States was where all participants with HIV were treated. The assay, immunoSEQ v3.0, was run at survey level. This table comes from immunoSEQ multiplex PCR, and its TCRdb copy is limited to in-frame clones, with some not included. The sample holds 40,000 to 50,000 clones; about 94% are singletons and the top ten take 2% to 2.5%. The data belong to a study of long-term antiretroviral therapy in people with HIV. CDR1 SGHVS and CDR2 FQNEAQ come from the germline V gene. The CDR3 is made up of 18 amino acids. J was trimmed by 0 bases and V by 2 bases; bases with no gene match: 11.

The specimen comprised unsorted PBMCs, sampled almost 9.5 years after starting antiretroviral therapy. The chain recombines TRBV7-8 with TRBJ2-3; TRBD1 agrees at 7 bases. The clonotype originates from a man aged 25-45 years with HIV. CDR3 protein: CASSLKQGQRTSTDTQYF. CDR3 nucleotides: TGTGCCAGCAGCTTAAAGCAGGGACAGAGAACTAGCACAGATACGCAGTATTTT.